The 22 T cell receptor beta chains reported below all come from one sample, sequenced in a study of blood T cell repertoires in COVID-19. Data came from immunoSEQ multiplex PCR; TCRdb stores just in-frame clones and leaves some out. The data hold 130,000 or so clones, with about 80% observed a single time. Sequences were obtained from peripheral blood. All receptors derive from a woman aged 80 or over with acute or convalescent COVID-19.

This clone has just one count. The gene calls are TRBV9 and TRBJ1-5, with 8 nucleotides matching TRBD1. The CDR3 has 15 amino acids. V shed 4 bases and J 3 bases; nucleotides not matched to a gene: 6. Germline lookup yields CDR1 SGDLS and CDR2 YYNGEE. This chain's CDR3 is CASSTGQDHNQPQHF. DNA for the CDR3: TGTGCCAGCAGCACGGGACAGGATCACAATCAGCCCCAGCATTTT.

This clone was detected a few times. The J gene is TRBJ1-4, the V gene TRBV2, with a possible D match to TRBD1 (5 bases). The CDR3 is made up of 13 amino acids. V was trimmed by 8 bases and J by 8 bases, leaving 15 bases between them. CDR1 is SNHLY and CDR2 is FYNNEI in the germline V gene. In DNA, the CDR3 is TGTGCCAGCTCTAACACGGGGGGGGAAAAACTGTTTTTT. This sequence encodes CASSNTGGEKLFF.

This rearrangement joins TRBV6-5 to TRBJ2-1, with D possibly matching TRBD2 (6 bases). Trimming pared 8 bases from V and 6 bases from J, leaving 11 bases between. The length of the CDR3 is 12 residues. CDR1 MNHEY and CDR2 SVGAGI come from the germline V gene. CDR3 loop: CASAGSPNEQFF. The CDR3 DNA reads TGTGCCAGCGCGGGGTCCCCCAATGAGCAGTTCTTC.

The chain employs TRBV7-7 and TRBJ1-1; D unclear. Between the trimmed V and J ends, which lost 1 base and 2 bases, there was a span of 5 bases. CDR1 is SSHAT, CDR2 FNYEAQ, per germline (reference sequence). The CDR3 has 13 residues. The CDR3 coding sequence is TGTGCCAGCAGCTTAGGGGCAAACACTGAAGCTTTCTTT. Amino acids: CASSLGANTEAFF.

The chain couples TRBV5-6 to TRBJ1-2; 7 bases match TRBD1. Germline CDR1 is SGHDT and CDR2 is YYEEEE. The CDR3 length is 15 residues. With V trimmed by 0 bases and J by 5 bases, 7 bases remained unmatched. CDR3: CASSLERSQGYGYTF. The CDR3 nucleotides are TGTGCCAGCAGCTTGGAGCGCTCACAGGGGTATGGCTACACCTTC.

This clone occurred a few times. The gene calls are TRBV30 and TRBJ2-5; weak D call: TRBD1 (5 bases). This CDR3 has 15 residues. V lost 3 bases and J 3 bases, leaving 17 bases between the germline ends. Germline-derived CDR1 and CDR2 are GTSNPN and SVGIG (reference sequence). The CDR3 nucleotides are TGTGCCTGGAGCCAAGGCCAAAGGGGAAAAGAGACCCAGTACTTC. Residues: CAWSQGQRGKETQYF.

The chain has TRBV7-3 and TRBJ1-2, with D unclear. V was cut by 4 bases and J by 0 bases, with 6 bases left in between. The CDR3 loop spans 13 amino acids. Germline CDR1 and CDR2: SGHTA and FQGTGA. The CDR3 loop is CASSSQPNYGYTF. In nucleotides, the CDR3 is TGTGCCAGCAGCTCACAGCCTAACTATGGCTACACCTTC.

This clone was observed once. The chain links TRBV2 to TRBJ1-6; 7 bases match TRBD1. Germline trimming cut 9 bases from V and 8 bases from J; bases unmatched to any gene: 13. The CDR3 length is 15 residues. Germline V gene sequence: CDR1 SNHLY, CDR2 FYNNEI. For the CDR3, the DNA is TGTGCCAGTCTTAAGGACAGGTCATTATATTCACCCCTCCACTTT. It is translated as CASLKDRSLYSPLHF.

The rearrangement joins TRBV5-1 to TRBJ1-2, with 7 bases lining up with TRBD1. V lost 1 base to trimming and J lost 7 bases; unmatched junction nucleotides: 13. The V gene's germline CDR1 is SGHRS and CDR2 YFSETQ. The CDR3 extends over 16 amino acids. CDR3: CASSLPVDRINGGYTF. Written as DNA, the CDR3 is TGCGCCAGCAGCTTGCCGGTGGACAGGATCAACGGTGGCTACACCTTC.

The chain joins TRBV4-1 to TRBJ2-2, with TRBD1 matching 9 bases. Germline V gene lookup returns CDR1 MGHRA and CDR2 YSYEKL. After removal of 4 bases from V and 4 bases from J, the junction contained 10 bases not matched to a gene. The CDR3 totals 17 residues. This CDR3 is CASSRMGDRGSTGELFF. In DNA, the CDR3 is TGCGCCAGCAGCCGGATGGGCGACAGGGGGTCCACCGGGGAGCTGTTTTTT.

This clone was recorded a few times. The chain links TRBV19 to TRBJ1-1; 7 nucleotides match TRBD1. The germline V gene encodes CDR1 LNHDA and CDR2 SQIVND (reference sequence). The V segment lost 9 bases and the J segment 2 bases; nucleotides outside the gene matches: 12. The CDR3 runs 15 residues. The CDR3 DNA follows: TGTGCCAGCTATCCTCCGGGACAGAGAAACACTGAAGCTTTCTTT. As protein: CASYPPGQRNTEAFF.

The chain links TRBV7-2 to TRBJ1-3; maybe TRBD1 (5 bases). Trimming removed 4 bases from V and 4 bases from J, with 17 bases in between. Per the germline V gene, CDR1 is SGHTA and CDR2 is FQGNSA. This CDR3 has 16 residues. CDR3 sequence reads: CASSSKAGTGGNTIYF. In DNA, the CDR3 is TGTGCCAGCAGCTCAAAAGCGGGGACGGGAGGAAACACCATATATTTT.

V gene TRBV9 combines with J gene TRBJ1-4, with D uncertain. Deletions cut 4 bases from V and 7 bases from J, with 17 bases between. Germline assignment: CDR1 SGDLS and CDR2 YYNGEE. The CDR3 has 15 residues. The CDR3 DNA sequence: TGTGCCAGCAGCTTTCGGACCGGGATGTTTGAAAAACTGTTTTTT. Translating it yields CASSFRTGMFEKLFF.

This clone is a singleton in its sample. The chain couples TRBV7-9 to TRBJ1-5, with 9 nucleotides matching TRBD1. CDR1 SEHNR and CDR2 FQNEAQ come from the germline V gene (reference sequence). The CDR3 runs to 18 residues. J gave up 4 bases and V 4 bases, and 14 bases lay outside the gene matches. CDR3 DNA sequence: TGTGCCAGCAGCTCCGAACCTCCGGGACAGGGTTGGAATCAGCCCCAGCATTTT. This encodes CASSSEPPGQGWNQPQHF.

This chain uses TRBV15 with TRBJ2-7; TRBD1 matches at 9 bases. The CDR3 totals 15 residues. Germline CDR1 LNHNV, CDR2 YYDKDF (reference sequence). The junction had 6 bases not matched to a gene; V was cut back by 2 bases and J by 4 bases. CDR3 residues: CATSRFDRGGYEQYF. The CDR3 DNA follows: TGTGCCACCAGCAGATTCGACAGGGGGGGTTACGAGCAGTACTTC.

The gene calls are TRBV18 and TRBJ2-7; no clear D gene. Between the trimmed V and J ends, which lost 0 bases and 3 bases, there was a span of 21 bases. The CDR3 spans 18 residues. CDR1 and CDR2 (germline): KGHSH, LQKENI. CDR3 nucleotides: TGTGCCAGCTCACCACCGGTCCCAACAGCCCAACTCCTCTACGAGCAGTACTTC. The encoded protein is CASSPPVPTAQLLYEQYF.

J is TRBJ1-1 and V is TRBV5-1; possible D gene TRBD1, 6 bases. The CDR3 is 16 amino acids. V was trimmed by 1 base and J by 0 bases, leaving 13 bases between them. Looked up from germline, CDR1 is SGHRS and CDR2 is YFSETQ. CDR3 protein: CASSLSRGALNTEAFF. The CDR3 DNA follows: TGCGCCAGCAGCTTGAGCAGGGGCGCCTTGAACACTGAAGCTTTCTTT. The variable domain in full, with the rest retrieved from reference TRBV5-1 and TRBJ1-1, is KAGVTQTPRYLIKTRGQQVTLSCSPISGHRSVSWYQQTPGQGLQFLFEYFSETQRNKGNFPGRFSGRQFSNSRSEMNVSTLELGDSALYLCASSLSRGALNTEAFFGQGTRLTVV.

V usage is TRBV7-9 and J usage is TRBJ1-5; weak D call: TRBD1 (5 bases). The CDR3 contains 17 residues. Per germline, CDR1 SEHNR and CDR2 FQNEAQ (reference sequence). Deletions cut 4 bases from V and 2 bases from J, with 18 bases between. CDR3: CASSSSWRGGGNQPQHF. CDR3 DNA: TGTGCCAGCAGCTCTTCGTGGCGGGGCGGCGGCAATCAGCCCCAGCATTTT.

The chain uses TRBV7-6 and TRBJ2-7, with a possible D match to TRBD2 (6 bases). Between the trimmed V and J ends, which lost 4 bases and 1 base, there was a span of 11 bases. CDR3 length equals 14 residues. Germline V gives CDR1 SGHVS, CDR2 FNYEAQ. The DNA for the CDR3 is TGTGCCAGCAGCTCCCTCGGGGGATCCTACGAGCAGTACTTC. Its translation: CASSSLGGSYEQYF.

In this sample, this clone turned up once. The chain joins TRBV6-5 to TRBJ1-6; TRBD1 might be the D (6 bases). Germline V lookup: CDR1 MNHEY, CDR2 SVGAGI. The ends were cut back, 4 bases at V and 6 bases at J, with 13 bases in the middle. The CDR3 contains 15 residues. CDR3 DNA sequence: TGTGCCAGCAGTTCATACAGGGTACTTAATTCACCCCTCCACTTT. Amino acid sequence: CASSSYRVLNSPLHF.

The chain couples TRBV29-1 to TRBJ2-7, with D tentatively TRBD1 (5 bases). Germline V lookup: CDR1 SQVTM, CDR2 ANQGSEA. Trimming removed 4 bases from V and 2 bases from J, with 15 bases in between. CDR3 length: 14 residues. CDR3 bases: TGCAGCGTTGTTCCCAGGGTTAGTCCCTACGAGCAGTACTTC. Protein sequence: CSVVPRVSPYEQYF.

The V call is TRBV19, the J call TRBJ2-2; 7 nucleotides line up with TRBD1. Trimming removed 7 bases from V and 4 bases from J; junction bases left unmatched: 12. The CDR3 runs to 16 residues. The germline V gene encodes CDR1 LNHDA and CDR2 SQIVND (reference sequence). CDR3 amino acids: CASTLGRQGATGELFF. CDR3 bases: TGTGCCAGTACTTTGGGGAGACAGGGAGCCACCGGGGAGCTGTTTTTT.